This T cell receptor beta chain was captured in a study of graft-versus-host responses after intestinal transplantation. Whole-study context: Recipients underwent multivisceral, liver-intestinal, or isolated intestinal transplants. Tacrolimus and steroids were given for about 3 years to all recipients after anti-thymocyte globulin induction.

Germline CDR1 and CDR2: SNHLY and FYNNEI. J gave up 5 bases and V 7 bases, and 4 bases lay outside the gene matches. This CDR3 is 12 amino acids long. Notes on this clone: The antigen is not known.

Researchers processed graft tissue to release intraepithelial and lamina propria lymphocytes. Method: immunoSEQ multiplex PCR; TCRdb's copy keeps in-frame clones and lacks some. Of 5,500 to 6,000 clones detected, around 74% appear once; the ten largest clones hold 6% to 7%. General study findings and limits: Researchers found GvH clones in recipient marrow, and some showed up first in ileum or blood.

This sequence joins TRBV2 and TRBJ1-2; 7 nucleotides agree with TRBD1. Sequenced here: ileum tissue, sampled roughly 32 weeks after intestinal transplant. The receptor's source is a human patient who received an intestinal transplant, so some T cells may come from the graft donor. This CDR3 is CASNRQGYGYTF. In DNA, the CDR3 is TGTGCCAGCAACAGACAGGGTTATGGCTACACCTTC. The full variable domain, in which reference TRBV2 and TRBJ1-2 provide the parts outside the CDR3, is EPEVTQTPSHQVTQMGQEVILRCVPISNHLYFYWYRQILGQKVEFLVSFYNNEISEKSEIFDDQFSVERPDGSNFTLKIRSTKLEDSAMYFCASNRQGYGYTFGSGTRLTVV.